In this sample, the clone carrying this TCR beta chain turned up many times. The antigen is not known. The sample belongs to a study of T cells after yellow fever vaccination. The CDR3 contains 13 residues. Trimming left V 0 bases short and J 3 bases short, with 6 bases between. Looked up from germline, CDR1 is SGHAT and CDR2 is FQNNGV. Study outcomes and limitations: The presence of abundant clonotypes contaminating from the bulk population was possible in FACS-sorted repertoires. Weaker overall, the secondary response nonetheless peaked faster (day 5 versus 15). Most clones from primary vaccination were detected again post-booster (just under 97% CD4, about 85% CD8).

UMIs were added to TCR cDNA along with a universal primer site when it was made by 5'RACE template switching. TCRdb processed the 5' RACE reads anew with MiXCR; each CDR3 protein has one entry. The sample has just under 600,000 distinct CDR3 sequences; roughly 14% are singletons. The specimen was PBMCs, collected on the day of the yellow fever booster vaccination. V and J are TRBV11-2 and TRBJ2-7; the D is unclear. The sequence derives from a man aged 30 to 39 who received the YFV17D yellow fever vaccine. CDR3 region: CASSLDSIYEQYF. CDR3 bases: TGTGCCAGCAGCTTAGATTCCATCTACGAGCAGTACTTC.